The 9 T cell receptor beta chains presented below share a single source sample, sequenced in a study of blood T cells in healthy people across ages. A J-beta primer mix and a sample-barcoded 5' primer were used in a second PCR of about 7 to 12 cycles. TCRdb re-called the 5' RACE reads through MiXCR, storing one row per CDR3 protein. In the table there are some 1.5 million distinct CDR3 sequences, 28% of which are singletons. Sequencing was performed on blood. These receptors were collected from a woman aged 25 to 39 in good health.

The table lists this clonotype with a few counts. The chain uses TRBV29-1 and TRBJ1-1; TRBD1 matches 12 bases. The J segment lost 0 bases and the V segment lost 6 bases, leaving 8 bases of the junction unmatched. Germline V CDR1 and CDR2: SQVTM, ANQGSEA. This CDR3 comprises 16 residues. The CDR3 DNA is TGCAGCGTCCAGCAGAGGGACAGGGGGCTGAACACTGAAGCTTTCTTT. It specifies CSVQQRDRGLNTEAFF.

This clonotype came up once. The junction and the germline gene differ at one end; a read error may be behind it. This chain uses TRBV20-1 with TRBJ2-1; 7 bases are a match to TRBD2. The CDR3 spans 15 residues. Germline loops: CDR1 DFQATT, CDR2 SNEGSKA (reference sequence). The CDR3 sequence: CGARRRGSSYNEQFF. DNA for the CDR3: TGCGGTGCTCGGAGGCGGGGGAGCTCCTACAATGAGCAGTTCTTC.

In its sample, this clonotype was seen a few times. J is TRBJ1-6 and V is TRBV3-1; D not resolved. V lost 4 bases and J lost 14, with 9 bases in between. CDR1 and CDR2 from the germline V gene are LGHDT and YNNKEL (reference sequence). This CDR3 spans 11 amino acids. The CDR3 region has the DNA TGTGCCAGCAGCCTCGATCGGACCCTCCACTTT. Translation: CASSLDRTLHF.

The V and J genes are TRBV6-4 and TRBJ1-2; 7 bases are a match to TRBD1. Germline CDR1 and CDR2: MRHNA and SNTAGT. The length of the CDR3 is 14 residues. The J segment lost 8 bases and the V segment lost 4 bases, leaving 10 bases of the junction unmatched. The CDR3 protein is CASSVQTGSGGYTF. CDR3 DNA sequence: TGTGCCAGCAGTGTCCAGACAGGGAGCGGCGGCTACACCTTC.

This chain links TRBV6-1 with TRBJ2-3, with 13 bases identical to TRBD2. The CDR3 is 15 residues long. V dropped 4 bases and J dropped 6; count of bases not matched to a gene: 4. Germline V CDR1 and CDR2: MNHNS, SASEGT. CDR3 region: CASSVGTSGKDTQYF. The CDR3 DNA is TGTGCCAGCAGTGTAGGGACTAGCGGGAAGGATACGCAGTATTTT.

This clonotype occurred a few times. This chain joins TRBV20-1 and TRBJ2-1, with 7 nucleotides matching TRBD2. Trimming removed 2 bases from V and 4 bases from J; junction bases left unmatched: 8. Germline CDR1 DFQATT, CDR2 SNEGSKA (reference sequence). The CDR3 sequence is 15 residues long. CDR3 loop: CSARRLASRYNEQFF. In DNA form, the CDR3 reads TGCAGTGCTAGAAGACTAGCAAGTAGGTACAATGAGCAGTTCTTC.

This clonotype was counted once. It may be a read error: a sequence one base away is much more abundant. The chain employs TRBV29-1 and TRBJ1-2; D gene uncertain. Trimming left V 8 bases short and J 5 bases short, with 15 bases between. The length of the CDR3 is 12 residues. CDR1 SQVTM and CDR2 ANQGSEA come from the germline V gene. This CDR3 reads CSSERPGYGYTF. CDR3 DNA: TGCAGCTCGGAACGACCGGGTTATGGCTACACCTTC.

This clonotype was counted many times. The rearrangement uses TRBV29-1 and TRBJ2-1; no clear D gene. CDR3 length: 13 residues. The germline CDR1 and CDR2 sequences are SQVTM and ANQGSEA. The V end lost 5 bases, the J end lost 0 bases, and 8 bases lay between the germline ends. CDR3 nucleotide sequence: TGCAGCGTTAGGGTAAGCTCCTACAATGAGCAGTTCTTC. Its translation is CSVRVSSYNEQFF.

Concerning this clonotype itself: With a much larger clone just one base away, this may be a read error. The chain uses TRBV10-3 and TRBJ1-6; 7 nucleotides line up with TRBD1. The junction had 12 bases not matched to a gene; V was cut back by 7 bases and J by 18 bases. Per the germline V gene, CDR1 is ENHRY and CDR2 is SYGVKD. CDR3 size: 12 residues. CDR3 DNA sequence: TGTGCCATCACGGGACAGCTAGGAGCCCCCCACTTT. It yields the protein CAITGQLGAPHF.